Below, 25 T cell receptor beta chains from the same sample are listed, as sequenced in a study of blood T cells in healthy people across ages. The use of a sample-barcoded 5' primer and a J-beta primer mix characterized a second PCR of 7 to 11 cycles. Via MiXCR, TCRdb re-called the 5' RACE reads, giving one row per CDR3 protein. This sample has around 500,000 distinct CDR3 sequences, with about 27% found just once. These data were likewise used in another study, on T cells of mothers and their children.

The source material was blood. The receptors were sampled from a boy younger than 10 in good health.

This clonotype was picked up one time. The CDR3 end shows no conserved phenylalanine or tryptophan, and so a read error is likely. The chain links TRBV4-3 to TRBJ2-7; no clear D. CDR3 size: 15 residues. Trimming took off 3 bases at V and 3 bases at J, with 15 bases between the two ends. The germline V gene has CDR1 LGHNA and CDR2 YSLEER. The CDR3 loop reads CASSHDNGIYYEQYL. CDR3 bases: TGCGCCAGCAGCCATGATAACGGAATATACTACGAGCAGTACCTC.

The J gene is TRBJ2-5, the V gene TRBV7-2; no reliable D call. The J call may be mistaken, given a closer DNA end match to TRBJ2-1. Germline values: CDR1 SGHTA, CDR2 FQGNSA. The length of the CDR3 is 13 residues. CDR3 DNA: TGTGCCAGCAGCCCTTCCGGGCCTAATTGGCAGTTCTTC. Protein product: CASSPSGPNWQFF.

The V gene is TRBV19, the J gene TRBJ2-7; 8 nucleotides match TRBD1. Germline assignment: CDR1 LNHDA and CDR2 SQIVND (reference sequence). The CDR3 is 13 amino acids. Trimming at V came to 5 bases and at J to 6 bases, leaving 6 bases not matched to a gene. CDR3 in amino acids: CASSFADRGEQYF. Here the CDR3 DNA reads TGTGCCAGTAGTTTCGCCGACAGGGGCGAGCAGTACTTC.

The chain links TRBV6-4 to TRBJ1-3; TRBD1 agrees at 12 bases. Per germline, CDR1 MRHNA and CDR2 SNTAGT. The CDR3 is 20 residues long. V gave up 6 bases and J gave up 0 bases; unmatched junction bases: 15. DNA of the CDR3: TGTGCCAGCAGCCTTCCGGGACAGGGGGCCACCTTACGCTCTGGAAACACCATATATTTT. It encodes CASSLPGQGATLRSGNTIYF.

This clonotype was observed a few times. This sequence joins TRBV20-1 and TRBJ1-2; a weak D match, TRBD1 (5 bases). Germline V gene lookup returns CDR1 DFQATT and CDR2 SNEGSKA (reference sequence). This CDR3 is built from 13 residues. Trimming stripped 0 bases from V and 7 bases from J, with 12 bases between. CDR3 DNA sequence: TGCAGTGCTAGAGATGAAGGGGTTTCTGGCTACACCTTC. Protein sequence: CSARDEGVSGYTF.

This clonotype was seen more than once but under ten times. This chain uses TRBV20-1 with TRBJ1-5; 11 nucleotides agree with TRBD1. Looked up from germline, CDR1 is DFQATT and CDR2 is SNEGSKA (reference sequence). The CDR3 loop spans 14 amino acids. V dropped 4 bases and J dropped 7; count of bases not matched to a gene: 6. This chain's CDR3 is CSATGTGGIQPQHF. The CDR3, as DNA: TGCAGTGCTACTGGGACAGGGGGTATACAGCCCCAGCATTTT.

This rearrangement joins TRBV20-1 to TRBJ2-1, with D perhaps TRBD1 (6 bases). The CDR3 covers 15 residues. Germline CDR1 is DFQATT and CDR2 is SNEGSKA (reference sequence). V lost 5 bases to trimming and J lost 0 bases, with 14 bases between them. The CDR3 coding sequence is TGCAGTGCTCATGAGGGGGAGAGCTCCTACAATGAGCAGTTCTTC. This encodes CSAHEGESSYNEQFF.

The table lists this clonotype with a few counts. This chain connects TRBV7-8 to TRBJ1-5; 7 nucleotides line up with TRBD1. Germline V gene data show CDR1 as SGHVS and CDR2 as FQNEAQ. V shed 2 bases, J shed 0 bases, and the junction held 4 bases outside the gene matches. The CDR3 sequence is 16 residues long. Here the CDR3 reads CASSLYRGPSNQPQHF. In nucleotides, the CDR3 is TGTGCCAGCAGCTTATACAGGGGCCCTAGCAATCAGCCCCAGCATTTT.

With respect to this clonotype: One junction end does not reproduce the germline sequence, and a read error may be involved. The V and J genes are TRBV7-9 and TRBJ1-1; D ambiguous. Germline V gene lookup returns CDR1 SEHNR and CDR2 FQNEAQ (reference sequence). This CDR3 contains 15 residues. CDR3 in DNA: TGTGCCAGCAGCTCGGCCGACCGAGAGAACACTGAAGTTTTCTTT. It specifies CASSSADRENTEVFF.

This CDR3 is CASSFAPGTGLGYTF. CDR3 in DNA: TGTGCCAGCAGTTTCGCCCCCGGGACAGGGCTTGGCTACACCTTC. V usage is TRBV12-3 or TRBV12-4 and J usage is TRBJ1-2, with 9 positions matching TRBD1. This CDR3 spans 15 amino acids. V lost 3 bases to trimming and J lost 7 bases; unmatched junction nucleotides: 9.

The table lists this clonotype with a few counts. This chain links TRBV12-3 or TRBV12-4 with TRBJ2-5, with a possible D match to TRBD2 (5 bases). CDR3 length: 15 residues. Trimming took 3 bases from V and 5 from J, leaving 16 bases between them. The CDR3, as DNA: TGTGCCAGCAGTTTGGGCGTGGGAGTGGAGGAGACCCAGTACTTC. Its translation is CASSLGVGVEETQYF.

This clonotype was found a few times. V gene TRBV20-1 combines with J gene TRBJ1-3, with D possibly TRBD1 on 6 matching bases. Deletions cut 3 bases from V and 4 bases from J, with 16 bases between. This CDR3 region has 15 residues. Germline V lookup: CDR1 DFQATT, CDR2 SNEGSKA (reference sequence). The CDR3 DNA reads TGCAGTGCTAGGCCCGGACAGACCCGGGGAAACACCATATATTTT. This sequence encodes CSARPGQTRGNTIYF.

The rearrangement joins TRBV7-9 to TRBJ2-3, with 7 positions matching TRBD2. The CDR3 is 14 residues long. Germline V lookup: CDR1 SEHNR, CDR2 FQNEAQ (reference sequence). V gave up 5 bases and J gave up 4 bases; unmatched junction bases: 6. CDR3 loop: CASSGREAPDTQYF. CDR3 coding DNA: TGTGCCAGCAGCGGCCGGGAGGCCCCAGATACGCAGTATTTT.

This clonotype was counted only a few times. A much bigger clone sits one base away, suggesting this may be a read error. The chain uses TRBV4-2 and TRBJ2-5, with 14 bases fitting TRBD2. The J call may be mistaken, given a closer DNA end match to TRBJ2-7. Germline V CDR1 and CDR2: LGHNA, YNFKEQ. The CDR3 consists of 15 residues. The CDR3 DNA sequence: TGTGCCAGCAGCCAAAAGACTAGCGGGGGGGTCGAGCAGTACTTC. Residues: CASSQKTSGGVEQYF.

J is TRBJ2-1 and V is TRBV6-2 or TRBV6-3; D remains ambiguous. The CDR3 runs 15 residues. Trimming shortened V by 5 bases and J by 0 bases, and 11 bases separated the two germline ends. Per the germline V gene, CDR1 is MNHEY and CDR2 is SVGEGT. The CDR3: CASSTRGSSYNEQFF. The CDR3 nucleotides are TGTGCCAGCAGTACCCGAGGTAGCTCCTACAATGAGCAGTTCTTC.

This clonotype was seen ten or more times. This sequence joins TRBV18 and TRBJ1-1; 9 bases are a match to TRBD1. The V gene end was trimmed by 3 bases and the J gene end by 4 bases; junction bases not matched to a gene: 3. The CDR3 consists of 14 residues. CDR1 KGHSH and CDR2 LQKENI come from the germline V gene. The CDR3 DNA is TGTGCCAGCTCACCCGGACAGGGGATCACTGAAGCTTTCTTT. As protein: CASSPGQGITEAFF.

The chain joins TRBV5-1 to TRBJ2-1; D ambiguous. There are 15 residues in the CDR3. In germline, CDR1 is SGHRS, CDR2 YFSETQ. Trimming cost V 0 bases and J 3 bases, with 10 bases left between them. CDR3 in DNA: TGCGCCAGCAGCTTGGATAGGAAAGACTACAATGAGCAGTTCTTC. The encoded protein is CASSLDRKDYNEQFF.

CDR3 sequence reads: CASSFQSRNIQYF. The CDR3 region has the DNA TGCGCCAGCAGCTTCCAAAGTCGGAACATTCAGTACTTC. V is TRBV5-1 and J is TRBJ2-4; unclear D gene. In germline, CDR1 is SGHRS, CDR2 YFSETQ. The CDR3 totals 13 residues. Trimming removed 2 bases at V and 7 bases at J, with 10 bases between.

This clonotype showed up just a few times. The chain couples TRBV28 to TRBJ1-6; D remains ambiguous. Trimming removed 5 bases from V and 10 bases from J, with 12 bases in between. Germline CDR1 and CDR2: MDHEN and SYDVKM. The CDR3 is made up of 13 amino acids. The chain's CDR3 is CASSPNIVSPLHF. In DNA, the CDR3 is TGTGCCAGCAGTCCAAACATTGTATCACCCCTCCACTTT.

This clonotype was seen a few times. The chain has TRBV2 and TRBJ2-5; possibly TRBD2 for D (6 bases). The assigned J gene may be wrong: the sequence end matches TRBJ2-7 better. The CDR3 length is 13 residues. In germline, CDR1 is SNHLY, CDR2 FYNNEI. The CDR3 DNA reads TGTGCCAGCACGCGACGGAGGGACTACGAGCAGTACTTC. It translates to CASTRRRDYEQYF.

The J gene is TRBJ2-1, the V gene TRBV11-3; no reliable D call. Germline lookup yields CDR1 SGHNT and CDR2 YENEEA. The CDR3 runs 16 residues. Trimming took 1 base from V and 0 from J, leaving 10 bases between them. The CDR3 DNA follows: TGTGCCAGCAGCTTAGGTGTACAAGCCTCCTACAATGAGCAGTTCTTC. As protein: CASSLGVQASYNEQFF.

V gene TRBV12-3 or TRBV12-4 combines with J gene TRBJ1-5, with 8 bases that match TRBD1. J lost 6 bases, V lost 3 bases, and 10 bases had no gene match. The CDR3 loop spans 16 amino acids. CDR3 sequence: CASSLRQGAYSQPQHF. The CDR3 DNA follows: TGTGCCAGCAGTTTGAGGCAGGGGGCATACAGTCAGCCCCAGCATTTT.

The table lists this clonotype with a count of one. This chain links TRBV7-9 with TRBJ1-2, with D unresolved. With 5 bases removed from V and 9 bases from J, the gap between germline ends came to 16 bases. The CDR3 runs to 13 residues. CDR1 is SEHNR and CDR2 is FQNEAQ in the germline V gene (reference sequence). The CDR3 loop reads CASSDTGRYSYTF. CDR3 in DNA: TGTGCCAGCAGCGACACGGGCCGGTATAGCTACACCTTC.

This clonotype appeared a few times. The rearrangement links TRBV20-1 to TRBJ2-3; the D is unclear. The CDR3 is 14 residues long. Germline CDR1 is DFQATT and CDR2 is SNEGSKA (reference sequence). V gave up 0 bases and J gave up 2 bases, with 9 bases separating them. The CDR3 region is CSARDMANTDTQYF. CDR3 nucleotides: TGCAGTGCTAGAGATATGGCGAACACAGATACGCAGTATTTT.

This chain joins TRBV20-1 and TRBJ2-1; 14 bases map to TRBD2. The CDR3 consists of 15 residues. In germline, CDR1 is DFQATT, CDR2 SNEGSKA (reference sequence). V shed 2 bases, J shed 9 bases, and the junction held 6 bases outside the gene matches. This chain's CDR3 is CSARPGTSGRGEQFF. CDR3 coding DNA: TGCAGTGCTAGACCCGGGACTAGCGGGAGAGGTGAGCAGTTCTTC.